The 23 T cell receptor beta chains reported below all come from one sample, sequenced in a study of Tregs in tolerant kidney transplant recipients. Recipients received nonmyeloablative bone marrow transplants from related graft donors, with transient mixed chimerism. Assay used: immunoSEQ multiplex PCR; TCRdb lists only in-frame clones, some missing. Here the sample spans more than 90,000 clones, over 85% being singletons. The material was CD4+ T cells from blood (PBMCs), obtained 12 months after the transplant. All receptors come from a human patient who received a combined kidney and bone marrow transplant. Some T cells may trace back to the graft donor.

The chain carries TRBV7-3 and TRBJ1-1, with a weak D call TRBD1 (6 bases). Germline V gives CDR1 SGHTA, CDR2 FQGTGA. The germline V and J ends were trimmed by 1 base and 1 base, with 19 bases remaining between them. The CDR3 sequence is 18 residues long. The CDR3 sequence is CASSLKSNVAGANTEAFF. DNA of the CDR3: TGTGCCAGCAGCTTAAAGTCGAATGTAGCAGGGGCGAACACTGAAGCTTTCTTT.

V is TRBV20-1 and J is TRBJ2-7; TRBD1 might be the D (5 bases). The CDR3 has 11 amino acids. In germline, CDR1 is DFQATT, CDR2 SNEGSKA (reference sequence). The V end was cut by 5 bases, the J end by 7 bases, with 12 bases between. CDR3 nucleotide sequence: TGCAGTGCTTGGACACCTTTGGAGCAGTACTTC. It encodes CSAWTPLEQYF.

The gene calls are TRBV11-3 and TRBJ2-1; 8 bases map to TRBD1. CDR3 size: 17 residues. Germline lookup yields CDR1 SGHNT and CDR2 YENEEA. V lost 0 bases to trimming and J lost 7 bases; unmatched junction nucleotides: 11. The CDR3 reads CASSLDRWTGKRNEQFF. DNA for the CDR3: TGTGCCAGCAGCTTAGATCGGTGGACAGGGAAGAGGAATGAGCAGTTCTTC.

CDR3 sequence: CASSQDWRGTYEQYF. CDR3 DNA: TGCGCCAGCAGCCAAGATTGGCGGGGAACCTACGAGCAGTACTTC. This sequence joins TRBV4-1 and TRBJ2-7; possibly TRBD2 for D (6 bases). Germline assignment: CDR1 MGHRA and CDR2 YSYEKL. V lost 0 bases and J lost 2, with 11 bases in between. The CDR3 is 15 residues long.

The chain uses TRBV29-1 and TRBJ1-1, with unresolved D. Trimming took off 7 bases at V and 1 base at J, with 13 bases between the two ends. Germline CDR1 and CDR2: SQVTM and ANQGSEA. This CDR3 has 13 amino acids. The CDR3 coding sequence is TGCAGCGCTTCACTGACGGGGAACACTGAAGCTTTCTTT. As protein: CSASLTGNTEAFF.

The sample holds one count of this clone. The chain recombines TRBV11-2 with TRBJ2-1, with D maybe TRBD1 (6 bases). Germline CDR1 SGHAT, CDR2 FQNNGV. V was shortened by 3 bases and J by 8 bases, with 17 bases between the two germline ends. The CDR3 has 15 residues. CDR3 amino acids: CASSLDSFDFDEQFF. As DNA, the CDR3 is TGTGCCAGCAGCTTGGACAGTTTCGATTTCGATGAGCAGTTCTTC.

This chain connects TRBV18 to TRBJ1-1, with unresolved D. The CDR3 is 13 residues long. The germline V gene has CDR1 KGHSH and CDR2 LQKENI. V lost 6 bases, J lost 1 base, and 9 bases lay in between. DNA for the CDR3: TGTGCCAGCTCGCGGTCTGAGAACACTGAAGCTTTCTTT. Its protein is CASSRSENTEAFF.

The V and J genes are TRBV7-2 and TRBJ2-7; 10 nucleotides match TRBD2. J lost 0 bases, V lost 1 base, and 6 bases had no gene match. The germline V gene encodes CDR1 SGHTA and CDR2 FQGNSA. There are 17 residues in the CDR3. The CDR3 coding sequence is TGTGCCAGCAGCTTAGTGGCTAGCGGGGGAGGCTCCTACGAGCAGTACTTC. Translated, it gives CASSLVASGGGSYEQYF.

The rearrangement links TRBV5-8 to TRBJ2-5; D is ambiguous. This CDR3 contains 14 residues. The germline V gene has CDR1 SGHTS and CDR2 YDEGEE. Trimming removed 0 bases from V and 5 bases from J, with 11 bases in between. As DNA, the CDR3 is TGTGCCAGCAGCTTGGTGGCGGTATGGGAGACCCAGTACTTC. Translating it yields CASSLVAVWETQYF.

The V gene is TRBV10-3, the J gene TRBJ1-1; possibly TRBD1 for D (6 bases). V was trimmed by 4 bases and J by 6 bases, leaving 12 bases between them. The germline gives CDR1 ENHRY, CDR2 SYGVKD. The CDR3 contains 13 residues. Written as DNA, the CDR3 is TGTGCCATCAGTGCAGGGGTGGGGTCTGAAGCTTTCTTT. Protein: CAISAGVGSEAFF.

The CDR3, as DNA: TGCGCCAGCAGCCAAGAGAGATTAGCCTACAATGAGCAGTTCTTC. Protein product: CASSQERLAYNEQFF. The V call is TRBV4-3, the J call TRBJ2-1; unclear D gene. Deletions cut 0 bases from V and 2 bases from J, with 8 bases between. Per the germline V gene, CDR1 is LGHNA and CDR2 is YSLEER. The CDR3 runs 15 residues.

DNA of the CDR3: TGTGCCAGCGGGAAACTAGCGGGAGTCGAGCAGTACTTC. This encodes CASGKLAGVEQYF. The chain is built from TRBV6-5 and TRBJ2-7, with 11 positions matching TRBD2. The J segment lost 6 bases and the V segment lost 8 bases, leaving 6 bases of the junction unmatched. The CDR3 is 13 residues long. Germline CDR1 is MNHEY and CDR2 is SVGAGI.

This chain joins TRBV7-9 and TRBJ1-2; 11 bases line up with TRBD1. Germline loops: CDR1 SEHNR, CDR2 FQNEAQ (reference sequence). The CDR3 runs 15 residues. V lost 3 bases and J lost 4; bases outside the gene matches: 4. The CDR3, as DNA: TGTGCCAGCAGCTTGCTCGGGACAGGGGGCTATGGCTACACCTTC. It translates to CASSLLGTGGYGYTF.

The chain employs TRBV7-9 and TRBJ2-7, with D perhaps matching TRBD2 (7 bases). The V gene's germline CDR1 is SEHNR and CDR2 FQNEAQ (reference sequence). There are 16 residues in the CDR3. V lost 4 bases and J lost 5, with 21 bases in between. The CDR3 protein is CASSSPGEGQDDEQYF. The CDR3 DNA sequence: TGTGCCAGCAGCTCACCCGGGGAGGGACAAGACGACGAGCAGTACTTC.

The chain carries TRBV4-1 and TRBJ2-7; 7 nucleotides match TRBD2. This CDR3 region has 16 residues. The germline CDR1 and CDR2 sequences are MGHRA and YSYEKL. The ends lost 4 bases at V and 1 base at J; junction bases unmatched: 10. CDR3 nucleotides: TGCGCCAGCAGCCCACGAACTAGCGTTATTTCCTACGAGCAGTACTTC. This translates into CASSPRTSVISYEQYF.

This chain links TRBV30 with TRBJ1-4, with a possible D match to TRBD1 (5 bases). CDR1 is GTSNPN, CDR2 SVGIG, per germline (reference sequence). V was pared by 2 bases and J by 4 bases, with 8 bases between. The CDR3 extends over 13 amino acids. For the CDR3, the DNA is TGTGCCTGGAGTCGGGGGGGTAATGAAAAACTGTTTTTT. This encodes CAWSRGGNEKLFF.

V usage is TRBV10-3 and J usage is TRBJ2-1; 7 nucleotides match TRBD2. The trim removed 8 bases at V and 1 base at J, leaving 2 bases unmatched. This CDR3 region has 13 residues. From germline, CDR1 is ENHRY and CDR2 SYGVKD. In DNA form, the CDR3 reads TGTGCCATCGGGGGGGGTTCCTACAATGAGCAGTTCTTC. This codes for CAIGGGSYNEQFF.

The CDR3 region is CASSSGQYNEQFF. For the CDR3, the DNA is TGTGCCAGCAGCTCGGGACAGTACAATGAGCAGTTCTTC. The chain uses TRBV11-2 and TRBJ2-1; 7 nucleotides line up with TRBD1. The length of the CDR3 is 13 residues. V was pared by 4 bases and J by 4 bases, with 1 base of the junction left unmatched. The germline gives CDR1 SGHAT, CDR2 FQNNGV.

The V gene is TRBV6-5, the J gene TRBJ2-7; a weak D match, TRBD2 (6 bases). The germline V and J ends were trimmed by 5 bases and 4 bases, with 12 bases remaining between them. The CDR3 covers 13 residues. Germline CDR1 and CDR2: MNHEY and SVGAGI. CDR3 DNA sequence: TGTGCCAGCAGTGGGGACTTCCAGTACGAGCAGTACTTC. Translating it yields CASSGDFQYEQYF.

In regard to this clone: In the same sample, other DNA sequences code for this CDR3. The rearrangement joins TRBV7-6 to TRBJ1-6, with D possibly TRBD1 on 5 matching bases. Germline V lookup: CDR1 SGHVS, CDR2 FNYEAQ. The CDR3 spans 15 residues. V was cut by 2 bases and J by 6 bases, with 11 bases left in between. The CDR3 region has the DNA TGTGCCAGCAGCTTATACCGGACATCTAATTCACCCCTCCACTTT. This translates into CASSLYRTSNSPLHF.

The chain carries TRBV27 and TRBJ2-1, with D perhaps matching TRBD2 (5 bases). This CDR3 comprises 13 residues. V was shortened by 6 bases and J by 6 bases, with 12 bases between the two germline ends. Looked up from germline, CDR1 is MNHEY and CDR2 is SMNVEV (reference sequence). The CDR3 region is CASSPGLLNEQFF. The CDR3 nucleotides are TGTGCCAGCAGCCCCGGACTGCTCAATGAGCAGTTCTTC.

The chain employs TRBV5-1 and TRBJ1-2, with D hard to call. This CDR3 has 14 residues. The V gene's germline CDR1 is SGHRS and CDR2 YFSETQ. V was shortened by 4 bases and J by 8 bases, with 18 bases between the two germline ends. In DNA, the CDR3 is TGCGCCAGCAGCCCAAAAGTAGAACTAGGGGGCTACACCTTC. Protein sequence: CASSPKVELGGYTF.

This clone was observed a single time. The J gene is TRBJ2-5, the V gene TRBV7-2; 12 bases are a match to TRBD1. CDR1 is SGHTA, CDR2 FQGNSA, per germline. Unmatched junction bases numbered 10, after V lost 3 bases and J lost 5 bases. CDR3 length equals 17 residues. CDR3 loop: CASSFHRDRGRGETQYF. DNA of the CDR3: TGTGCCAGCAGCTTCCACCGGGACAGGGGGCGCGGGGAGACCCAGTACTTC.